This T cell receptor (beta chain) was recorded in a study of T cell responses to AZD1222 COVID-19 vaccine. Study-wide points: Every sample of the repertoires postdated the peak T cell response. Possibly, clonal diversity was underestimated; donors were largely white British and included more females. Reportedly, nearly half of unique spike TCRs recognized epitopes outside B.1.351/B.1.1.7 mutations.

On this clone: Its antigen is undetermined.

Germline CDR1 and CDR2: MGHDK and SYGVNS. This CDR3 has 14 amino acids. V was pared by 4 bases and J by 10 bases, with 4 bases of the junction left unmatched. Profiled with immunoSEQ multiplex PCR; TCRdb holds only in-frame clones, not every one. The table includes approximately 100,000 clones, more than 75% detected once. The chain combines TRBV25-1 with TRBJ1-6; 10 bases match TRBD1. This specimen consisted of peripheral blood, obtained on day 0 of AZD1222 vaccination. The sequence came from an adult in good health. CDR3 coding DNA: TGTGCCAGCAGTGGGGGACAGGGGATGTCACCCCTCCACTTT. It yields the protein CASSGGQGMSPLHF. The full variable domain, with the rest looked up from reference TRBV25-1 and TRBJ1-6, is EADIYQTPRYLVIGTGKKITLECSQTMGHDKMYWYQQDPGMELHLIHYSYGVNSTEKGDLSSESTVSRIRTEHFPLTLESARPSHTSQYLCASSGGQGMSPLHFGNGTRLTVT.